The clone carrying this TCR beta chain was seen ten or more times. This record comes from a study of regulatory T cells in long-lasting Graves disease. Arm-PCR of CDR3 regions and iRepertoire HTBI primers were used to build TCR beta libraries. TCRdb passed the multiplex PCR reads through MiXCR, listing each CDR3 protein once. The data show 450,000 or so distinct CDR3 sequences, with about 20% seen just once and 7.8% held by the top ten. The CDR3 is 17 amino acids. From germline, CDR1 is LNHNV and CDR2 YYDKDF (reference sequence). The ends were cut back, 5 bases at V and 3 bases at J, with 22 bases in the middle. This sample's time point: persistent/refractory GD, antithyroid drugs over 5 years with positive TRAb. PBMCs were the source of the RNA used for TCR sequencing.

The origin of this receptor is a female donor with Graves disease. The genes are TRBV15 and TRBJ1-2, with D unresolved. The sample consisted of peripheral blood mononuclear cells (PBMCs), taken when the disease was refractory, from a patient treated with antithyroid drugs. CDR3 in amino acids: CATSPRKSHRRHYGYTF. CDR3 bases: TGTGCCACCAGCCCTCGGAAGTCTCACAGACGGCACTATGGCTACACCTTC.